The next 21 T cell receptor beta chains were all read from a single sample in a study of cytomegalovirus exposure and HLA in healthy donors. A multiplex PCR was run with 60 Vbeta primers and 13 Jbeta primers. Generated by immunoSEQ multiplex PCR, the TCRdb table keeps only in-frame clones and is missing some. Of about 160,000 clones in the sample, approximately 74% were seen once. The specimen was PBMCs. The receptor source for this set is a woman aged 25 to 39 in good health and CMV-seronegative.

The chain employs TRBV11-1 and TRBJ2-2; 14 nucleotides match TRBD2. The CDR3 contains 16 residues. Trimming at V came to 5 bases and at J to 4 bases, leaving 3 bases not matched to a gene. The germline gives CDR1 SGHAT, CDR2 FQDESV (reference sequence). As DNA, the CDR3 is TGTGCCAGCAGCCGACTAGCGGGAGGGCGCACCGGGGAGCTGTTTTTT. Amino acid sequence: CASSRLAGGRTGELFF.

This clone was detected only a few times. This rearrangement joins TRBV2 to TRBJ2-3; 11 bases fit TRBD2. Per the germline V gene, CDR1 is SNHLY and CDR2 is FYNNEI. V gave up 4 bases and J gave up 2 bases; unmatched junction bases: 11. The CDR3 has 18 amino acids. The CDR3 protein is CASSGVMTSGDHTDTQYF. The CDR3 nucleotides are TGTGCCAGCAGTGGAGTAATGACTAGCGGGGACCACACAGATACGCAGTATTTT.

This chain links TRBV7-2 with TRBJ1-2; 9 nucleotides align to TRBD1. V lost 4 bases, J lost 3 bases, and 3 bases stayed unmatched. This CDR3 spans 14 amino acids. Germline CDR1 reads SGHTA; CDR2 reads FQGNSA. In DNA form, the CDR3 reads TGTGCCAGCAGCTGGGACAGGGACCACTATGGCTACACCTTC. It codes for CASSWDRDHYGYTF. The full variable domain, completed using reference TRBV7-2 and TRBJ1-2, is GAGVSQSPSNKVTEKGKDVELRCDPISGHTALYWYRQSLGQGLEFLIYFQGNSAPDKSGLPSDRFSAERTGGSVSTLTIQRTQQEDSAVYLCASSWDRDHYGYTFGSGTRLTVV.

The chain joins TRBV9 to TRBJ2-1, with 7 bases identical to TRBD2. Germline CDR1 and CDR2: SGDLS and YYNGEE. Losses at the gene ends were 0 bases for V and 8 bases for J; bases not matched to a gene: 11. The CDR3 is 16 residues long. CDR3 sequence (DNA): TGTGCCAGCAGCGTAGTAGAGACTAGCAACCTCGATGAGCAGTTCTTC. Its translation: CASSVVETSNLDEQFF.

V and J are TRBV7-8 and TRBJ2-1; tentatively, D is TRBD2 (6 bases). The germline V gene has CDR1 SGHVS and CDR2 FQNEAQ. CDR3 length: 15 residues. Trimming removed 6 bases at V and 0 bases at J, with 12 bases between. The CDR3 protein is CASRSSGSSYNEQFF. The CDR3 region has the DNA TGTGCCAGCAGGAGTAGCGGAAGCTCCTACAATGAGCAGTTCTTC.

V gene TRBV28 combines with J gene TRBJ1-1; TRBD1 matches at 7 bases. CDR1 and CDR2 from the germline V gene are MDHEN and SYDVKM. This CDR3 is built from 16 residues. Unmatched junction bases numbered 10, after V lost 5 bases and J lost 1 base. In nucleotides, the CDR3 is TGTGCCAGCAGTGTCCGAAGGGGGCTCGAGAACACTGAAGCTTTCTTT. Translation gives CASSVRRGLENTEAFF.

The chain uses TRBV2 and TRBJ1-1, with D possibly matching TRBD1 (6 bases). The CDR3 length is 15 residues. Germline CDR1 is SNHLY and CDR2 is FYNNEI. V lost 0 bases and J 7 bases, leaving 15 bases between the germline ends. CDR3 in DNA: TGTGCCAGCAGTGAAGCCGGAGGACAGAGCCTTGAAGCTTTCTTT. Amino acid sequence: CASSEAGGQSLEAFF.

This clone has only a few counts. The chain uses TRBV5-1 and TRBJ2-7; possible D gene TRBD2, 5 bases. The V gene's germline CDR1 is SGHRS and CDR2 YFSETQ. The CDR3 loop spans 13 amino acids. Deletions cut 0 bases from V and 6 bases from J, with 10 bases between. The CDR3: CASSLARGPEQYF. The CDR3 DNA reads TGCGCCAGCAGCTTGGCCCGCGGGCCCGAGCAGTACTTC.

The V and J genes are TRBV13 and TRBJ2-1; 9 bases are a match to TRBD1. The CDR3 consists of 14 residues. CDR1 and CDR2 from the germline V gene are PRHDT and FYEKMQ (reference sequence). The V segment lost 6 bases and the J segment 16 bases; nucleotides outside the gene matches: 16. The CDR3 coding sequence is TGTGCCAGCAGATACACAGGGGGCCTACAAGCACCCTTCTTC. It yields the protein CASRYTGGLQAPFF.

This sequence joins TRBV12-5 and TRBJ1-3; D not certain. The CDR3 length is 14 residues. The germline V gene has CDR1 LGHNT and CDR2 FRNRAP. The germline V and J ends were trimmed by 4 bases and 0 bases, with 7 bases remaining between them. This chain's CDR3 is CASGSDSSGNTIYF. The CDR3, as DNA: TGTGCTAGTGGTTCAGATTCCTCTGGAAACACCATATATTTT.

The CDR3 reads CASSPWGGESSYEQYF. For the CDR3, the DNA is TGCGCCAGCAGCCCCTGGGGGGGGGAGAGCTCCTACGAGCAGTACTTC. This chain uses TRBV5-1 with TRBJ2-7, with TRBD2 matching 7 bases. Germline assignment: CDR1 SGHRS and CDR2 YFSETQ. This CDR3 comprises 16 residues. V was clipped by 4 bases and J by 0 bases; unmatched bases: 10.

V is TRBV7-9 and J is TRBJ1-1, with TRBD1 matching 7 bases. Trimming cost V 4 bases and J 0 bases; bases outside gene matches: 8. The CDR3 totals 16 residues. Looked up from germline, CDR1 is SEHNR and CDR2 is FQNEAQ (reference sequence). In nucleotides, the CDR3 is TGTGCCAGCAGCTCCTGGCAGGGGGTTATGAACACTGAAGCTTTCTTT. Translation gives CASSSWQGVMNTEAFF. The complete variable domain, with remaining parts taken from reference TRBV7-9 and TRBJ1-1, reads DTGVSQNPRHKITKRGQNVTFRCDPISEHNRLYWYRQTLGQGPEFLTYFQNEAQLEKSRLLSDRFSAERPKGSFSTLEIQRTEQGDSAMYLCASSSWQGVMNTEAFFGQGTRLTVV.

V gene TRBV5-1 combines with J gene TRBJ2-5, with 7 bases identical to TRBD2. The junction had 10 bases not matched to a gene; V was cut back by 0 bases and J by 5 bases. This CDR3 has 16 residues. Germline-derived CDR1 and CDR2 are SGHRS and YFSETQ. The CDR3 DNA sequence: TGCGCCAGCAGCTTGGCAGCTGCGGGAGATGTGGAGACCCAGTACTTC. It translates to CASSLAAAGDVETQYF.

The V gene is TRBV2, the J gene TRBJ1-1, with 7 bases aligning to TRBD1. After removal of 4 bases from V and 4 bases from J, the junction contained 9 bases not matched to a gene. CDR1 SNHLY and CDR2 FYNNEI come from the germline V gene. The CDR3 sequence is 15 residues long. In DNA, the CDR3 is TGTGCCAGCAGTGCGCCGGGACAGCCGATCACTGAAGCTTTCTTT. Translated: CASSAPGQPITEAFF.

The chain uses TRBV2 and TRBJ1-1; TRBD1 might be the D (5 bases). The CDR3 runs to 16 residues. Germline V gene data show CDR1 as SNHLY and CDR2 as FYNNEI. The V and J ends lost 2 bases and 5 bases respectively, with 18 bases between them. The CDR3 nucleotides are TGTGCCAGCAGTGAACCTCGGGGGGGGAAGGAGACTGAAGCTTTCTTT. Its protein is CASSEPRGGKETEAFF.

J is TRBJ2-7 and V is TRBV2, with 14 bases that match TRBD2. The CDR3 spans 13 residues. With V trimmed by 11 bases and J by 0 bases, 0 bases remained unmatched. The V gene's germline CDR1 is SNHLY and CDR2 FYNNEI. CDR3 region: CAGTSGSSYEQYF. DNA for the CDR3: TGTGCCGGGACTAGCGGGAGCTCCTACGAGCAGTACTTC.

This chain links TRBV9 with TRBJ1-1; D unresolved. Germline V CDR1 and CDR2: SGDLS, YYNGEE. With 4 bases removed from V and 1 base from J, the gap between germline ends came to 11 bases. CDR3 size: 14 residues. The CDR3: CASSSSGENTEAFF. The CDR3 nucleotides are TGTGCCAGCAGCTCTAGTGGAGAGAACACTGAAGCTTTCTTT.

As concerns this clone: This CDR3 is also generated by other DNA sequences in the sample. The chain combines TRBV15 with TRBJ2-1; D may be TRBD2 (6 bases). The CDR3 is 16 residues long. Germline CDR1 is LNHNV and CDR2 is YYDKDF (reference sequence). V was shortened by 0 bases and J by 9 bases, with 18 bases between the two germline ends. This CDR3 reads CATSRDRSLTSAEQFF. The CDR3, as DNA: TGTGCCACCAGCAGAGATCGCAGCTTGACTAGTGCTGAGCAGTTCTTC.

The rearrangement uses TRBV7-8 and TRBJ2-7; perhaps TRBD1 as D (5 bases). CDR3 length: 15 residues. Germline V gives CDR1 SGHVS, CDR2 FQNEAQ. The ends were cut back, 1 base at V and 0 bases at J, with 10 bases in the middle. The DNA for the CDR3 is TGTGCCAGCAGCTTAGTGGGGCGATCCTCCTACGAGCAGTACTTC. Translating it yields CASSLVGRSSYEQYF.

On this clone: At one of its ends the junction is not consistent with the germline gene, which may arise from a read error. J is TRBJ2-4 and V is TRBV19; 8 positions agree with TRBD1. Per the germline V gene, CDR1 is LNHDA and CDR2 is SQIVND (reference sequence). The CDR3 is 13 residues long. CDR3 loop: CASSVDRGDIQYF. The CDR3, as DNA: TGTGCCAGTAGTGTAGACAGGGGCGACATTCAGTACTTC.

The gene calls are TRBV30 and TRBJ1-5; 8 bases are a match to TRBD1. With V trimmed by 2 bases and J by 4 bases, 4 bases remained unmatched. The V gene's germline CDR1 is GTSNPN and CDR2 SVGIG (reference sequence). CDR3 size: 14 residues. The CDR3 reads CAWSQGAINQPQHF. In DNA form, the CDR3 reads TGTGCCTGGAGTCAGGGGGCCATAAATCAGCCCCAGCATTTT.